This entry features one TCR beta chain sequence. As yet, its antigen is unknown. The protocol was immunoSEQ multiplex PCR, while the TCRdb copy is restricted to in-frame clones and leaves out a portion. The table records about 72,000 clones, about nine tenths of them present only once. The source of the sample is a study of T cell responses to AZD1222 COVID-19 vaccine. Study conclusions and caveats: Close to half of all spike-specific TCRs reportedly target regions of the variants that are unmutated.

Germline V gene sequence: CDR1 SEHNR, CDR2 FQNEAQ (reference sequence). V was pared by 7 bases and J by 8 bases, with 5 bases of the junction left unmatched. CDR3 length: 12 residues. The gene calls are TRBV7-9 and TRBJ2-1; 7 bases are shared with TRBD2. The source of this sequence is an adult in good health. The source was peripheral blood, collected on day 0 of AZD1222 vaccination. CDR3 nucleotide sequence: TGTGCCAGCACCCCTCGGGGGGATGAGCAGTTCTTC. Translated, it gives CASTPRGDEQFF.